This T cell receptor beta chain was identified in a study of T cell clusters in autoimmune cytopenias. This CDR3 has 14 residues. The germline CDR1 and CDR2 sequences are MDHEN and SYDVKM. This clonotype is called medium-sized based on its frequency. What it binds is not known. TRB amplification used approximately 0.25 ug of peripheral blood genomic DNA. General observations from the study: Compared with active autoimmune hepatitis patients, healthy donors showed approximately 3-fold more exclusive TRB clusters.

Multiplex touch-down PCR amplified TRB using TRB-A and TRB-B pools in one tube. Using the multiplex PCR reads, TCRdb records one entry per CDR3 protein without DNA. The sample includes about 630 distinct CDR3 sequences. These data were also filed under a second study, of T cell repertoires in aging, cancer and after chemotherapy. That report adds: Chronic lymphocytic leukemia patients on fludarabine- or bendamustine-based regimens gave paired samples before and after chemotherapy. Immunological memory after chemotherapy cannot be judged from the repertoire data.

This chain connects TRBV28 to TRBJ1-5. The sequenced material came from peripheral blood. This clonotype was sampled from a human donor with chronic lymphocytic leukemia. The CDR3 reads CASSLLLGNQPQHF.